This T cell receptor beta chain comes out of a study of PD-L1 blockade in urothelial cancer. Time point reported: pretreatment peripheral blood. CDR1 is SSHAT, CDR2 FNYEAQ, per germline (reference sequence). The ends were cut back, 5 bases at V and 10 bases at J, with 15 bases in the middle. The length of the CDR3 is 13 residues. Study-level points and caveats: Stronger expansion of tumor-associated clones in blood at 3 weeks distinguished durable-benefit patients.

Sequencing was performed with immunoSEQ multiplex PCR; in TCRdb, only in-frame clones are kept and a portion is missing. The table lists 55,000 to 85,000 clones, around 84% of them singletons. The sample holds one count of this clone. Its antigen remains unknown. The gene calls are TRBV7-7 and TRBJ2-1; D may be TRBD2 (5 bases). This clonotype was obtained from a woman in her seventies with urothelial cancer. The sequencing used PBMCs, collected around atezolizumab (anti-PD-L1) treatment. The CDR3 DNA is TGTGCCAGCAGCGTCAGGACTGGAGGCGAGCAGTTCTTC. It codes for CASSVRTGGEQFF.